The clone carrying this T cell receptor (beta chain) was seen only a few times. The sample belongs to a study of T cell changes during pregnancy in multiple sclerosis. The CDR3 totals 13 residues. CDR1 is SEHNR, CDR2 FQNEAQ, per germline (reference sequence). The germline V and J ends were trimmed by 5 bases and 4 bases, with 11 bases remaining between them. Profiled with immunoSEQ multiplex PCR; TCRdb holds only in-frame clones, not every one. This table has around 53,000 clones, around 92% appearing once. Sequencing was performed on CD4+ T cells from peripheral blood mononuclear cells, taken after pregnancy. This receptor was identified in a female donor with multiple sclerosis, enrolled in a pregnancy study. The chain recombines TRBV7-9 with TRBJ1-2; unclear D gene. The CDR3 DNA sequence: TGTGCCAGCAGCCCGACATCGATCTATGGCTACACCTTC. Translated, it gives CASSPTSIYGYTF.